Sequencing of this T cell receptor beta chain was carried out in a study of a mutant IDH1 vaccine in newly diagnosed glioma. Study-level information: The first vaccination came 4-6 weeks after radiotherapy alone, or with temozolomide cycles. Former treatment meant radiotherapy, temozolomide, or both; the majority had gotten both.

Documented time point: week 35, safety follow-up. It was 300 ug of mutant IDH1 20-mer peptide that made up each vaccine dose, given with topical imiquimod. Eight vaccinations reached patients in weeks 1, 3, 5, 7, 11, 15, 19 and 23. This CDR3 is built from 15 residues. The V and J ends lost 1 base and 7 bases, in that order; junction bases with no gene match: 6. The germline gives CDR1 LGHNA, CDR2 YSLEER. Study results and limitations: It was roughly 93% of patients that developed vaccine-induced immune responses.

With regard to this clone: Its antigen is not known.

The method was immunoSEQ multiplex PCR; TCRdb's version includes in-frame clones alone and lacks a portion of them. The sample yields about 46,000 clones, 85% to 95% seen once. Sequences were derived from PBMCs, sampled from a glioma patient whose treatment included an IDH1 peptide vaccine. The sequence was obtained from a man between 50 and 59 years old with glioma. V gene TRBV4-3 combines with J gene TRBJ2-2; 7 bases line up with TRBD2. In DNA form, the CDR3 reads TGCGCCAGCAGCCAAGGGGCTAGCGGCTTCGGGGAGCTGTTTTTT. It yields the protein CASSQGASGFGELFF.